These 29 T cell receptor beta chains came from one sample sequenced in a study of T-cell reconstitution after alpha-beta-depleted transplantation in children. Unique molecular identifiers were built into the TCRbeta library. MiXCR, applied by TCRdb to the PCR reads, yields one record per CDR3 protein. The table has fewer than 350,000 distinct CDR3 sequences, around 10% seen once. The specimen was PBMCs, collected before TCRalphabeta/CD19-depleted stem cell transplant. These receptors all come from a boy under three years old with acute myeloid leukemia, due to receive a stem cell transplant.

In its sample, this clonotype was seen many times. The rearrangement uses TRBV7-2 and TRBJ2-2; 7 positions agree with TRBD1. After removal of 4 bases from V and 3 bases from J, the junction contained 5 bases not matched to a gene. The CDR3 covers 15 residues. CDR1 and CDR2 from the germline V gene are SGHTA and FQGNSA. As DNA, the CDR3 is TGTGCCAGCAGCTCAACGACAGGGTACACCGGGGAGCTGTTTTTT. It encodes CASSSTTGYTGELFF.

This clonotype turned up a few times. The CDR3 DNA follows: TGTGCCTGGAGTGCTTCAGGTAGCCATGGCTACACCTTC. This gives the protein CAWSASGSHGYTF. This chain uses TRBV30 with TRBJ1-2; no clear D gene. CDR1 and CDR2 (germline): GTSNPN, SVGIG (reference sequence). This CDR3 has 13 residues. Trimming shortened V by 1 base and J by 6 bases, and 12 bases separated the two germline ends.

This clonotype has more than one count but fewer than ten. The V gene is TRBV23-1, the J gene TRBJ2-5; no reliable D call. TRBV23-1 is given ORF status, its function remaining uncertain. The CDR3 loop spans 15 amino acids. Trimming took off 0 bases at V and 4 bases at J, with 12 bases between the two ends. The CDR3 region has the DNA TGCGCCAGCAGTCAATCGTTTGCAGCATCAGAGACCCAGTACTTC. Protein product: CASSQSFAASETQYF.

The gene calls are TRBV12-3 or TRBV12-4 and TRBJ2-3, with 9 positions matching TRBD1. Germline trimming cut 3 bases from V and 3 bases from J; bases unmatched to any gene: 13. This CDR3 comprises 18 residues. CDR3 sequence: CASSFTITRDRVTDTQYF. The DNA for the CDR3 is TGTGCCAGCAGTTTCACCATAACCCGGGACAGGGTTACAGATACGCAGTATTTT.

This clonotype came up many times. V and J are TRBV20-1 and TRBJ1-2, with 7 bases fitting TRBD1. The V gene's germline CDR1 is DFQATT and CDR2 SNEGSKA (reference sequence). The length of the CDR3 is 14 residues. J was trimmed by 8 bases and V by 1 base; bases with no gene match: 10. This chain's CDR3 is CSARAMEGAGGYTF. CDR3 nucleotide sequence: TGCAGTGCTAGAGCAATGGAGGGGGCGGGAGGCTACACCTTC.

The CDR3 protein is CANATGTAPGAFF. As DNA, the CDR3 is TGCGCCAATGCCACCGGGACAGCCCCGGGAGCTTTCTTT. The V and J genes are TRBV5-1 and TRBJ1-1; 7 nucleotides agree with TRBD1. Per germline, CDR1 SGHRS and CDR2 YFSETQ. The CDR3 contains 13 residues. Trimming cost V 9 bases and J 10 bases; bases outside gene matches: 15.

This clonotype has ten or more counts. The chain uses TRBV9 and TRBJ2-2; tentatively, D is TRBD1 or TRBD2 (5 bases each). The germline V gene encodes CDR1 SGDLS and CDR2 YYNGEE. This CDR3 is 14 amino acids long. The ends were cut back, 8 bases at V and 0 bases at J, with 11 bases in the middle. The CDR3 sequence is CASHVGPNTGELFF. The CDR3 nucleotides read TGTGCCAGTCACGTGGGACCGAACACCGGGGAGCTGTTTTTT.

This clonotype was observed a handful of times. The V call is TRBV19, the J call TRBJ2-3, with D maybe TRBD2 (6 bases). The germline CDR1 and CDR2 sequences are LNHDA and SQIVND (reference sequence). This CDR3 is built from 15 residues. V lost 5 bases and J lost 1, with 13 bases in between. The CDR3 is CASSPGLWGTDTQYF. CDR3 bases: TGTGCCAGTAGTCCGGGACTCTGGGGCACAGATACGCAGTATTTT.

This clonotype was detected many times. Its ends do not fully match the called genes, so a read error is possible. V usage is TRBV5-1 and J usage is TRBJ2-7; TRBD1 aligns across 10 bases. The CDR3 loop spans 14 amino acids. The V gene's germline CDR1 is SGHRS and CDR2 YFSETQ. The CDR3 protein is CASSFGTGVYEQYF. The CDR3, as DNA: TGTGCCAGCAGTTTCGGGACAGGGGTGTACGAGCAGTACTTC.

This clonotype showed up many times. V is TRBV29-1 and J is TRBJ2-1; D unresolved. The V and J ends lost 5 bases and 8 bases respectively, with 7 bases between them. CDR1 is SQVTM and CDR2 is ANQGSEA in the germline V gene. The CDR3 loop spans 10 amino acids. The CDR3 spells CSVCRDEQFF. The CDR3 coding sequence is TGCAGCGTTTGTAGGGATGAGCAGTTCTTC.

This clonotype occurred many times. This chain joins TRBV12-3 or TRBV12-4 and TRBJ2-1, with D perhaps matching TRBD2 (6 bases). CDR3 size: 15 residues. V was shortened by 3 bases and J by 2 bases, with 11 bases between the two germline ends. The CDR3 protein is CASSFSRTTYNEQFF. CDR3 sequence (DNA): TGTGCCAGCAGTTTTTCCCGGACTACCTACAATGAGCAGTTCTTC.

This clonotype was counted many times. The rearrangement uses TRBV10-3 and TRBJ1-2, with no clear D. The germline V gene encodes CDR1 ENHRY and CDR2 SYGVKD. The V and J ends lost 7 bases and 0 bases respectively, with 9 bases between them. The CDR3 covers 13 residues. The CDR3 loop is CAIKRGTNYGYTF. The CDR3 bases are TGTGCCATCAAGCGGGGAACTAACTATGGCTACACCTTC.

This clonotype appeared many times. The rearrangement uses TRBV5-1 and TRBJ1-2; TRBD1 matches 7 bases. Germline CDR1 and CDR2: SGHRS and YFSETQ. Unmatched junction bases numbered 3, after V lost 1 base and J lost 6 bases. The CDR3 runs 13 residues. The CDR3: CASSLQGEDGYTF. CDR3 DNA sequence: TGCGCCAGCAGCTTGCAGGGGGAAGATGGCTACACCTTC.

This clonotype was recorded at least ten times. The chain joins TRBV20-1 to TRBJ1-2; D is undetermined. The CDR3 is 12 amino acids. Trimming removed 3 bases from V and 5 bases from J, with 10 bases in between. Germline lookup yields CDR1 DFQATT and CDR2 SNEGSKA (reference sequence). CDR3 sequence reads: CSASRFNYGYTF. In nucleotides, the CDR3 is TGCAGTGCTAGCCGATTCAATTATGGCTACACCTTC.

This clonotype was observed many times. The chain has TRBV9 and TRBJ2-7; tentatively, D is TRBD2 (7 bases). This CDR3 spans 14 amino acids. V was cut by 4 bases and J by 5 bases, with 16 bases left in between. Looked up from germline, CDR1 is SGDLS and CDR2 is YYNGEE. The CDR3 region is CASSPGGPGDEQYF. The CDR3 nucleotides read TGTGCCAGCAGCCCCGGGGGGCCGGGGGACGAGCAGTACTTC.

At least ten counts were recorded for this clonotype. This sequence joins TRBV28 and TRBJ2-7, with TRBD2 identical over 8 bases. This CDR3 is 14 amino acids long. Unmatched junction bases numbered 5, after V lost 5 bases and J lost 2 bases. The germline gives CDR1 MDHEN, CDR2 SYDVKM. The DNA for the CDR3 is TGTGCCAGCAGTGGACTAGCAGTCCCCTACGAGCAGTACTTC. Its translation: CASSGLAVPYEQYF.

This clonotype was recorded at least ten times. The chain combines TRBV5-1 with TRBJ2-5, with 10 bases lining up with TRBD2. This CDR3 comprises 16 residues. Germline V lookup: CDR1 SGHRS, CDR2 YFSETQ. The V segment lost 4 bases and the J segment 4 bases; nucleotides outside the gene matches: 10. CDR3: CASSPELLAGVETQYF. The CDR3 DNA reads TGCGCCAGCAGCCCTGAACTTCTAGCGGGAGTAGAGACCCAGTACTTC.

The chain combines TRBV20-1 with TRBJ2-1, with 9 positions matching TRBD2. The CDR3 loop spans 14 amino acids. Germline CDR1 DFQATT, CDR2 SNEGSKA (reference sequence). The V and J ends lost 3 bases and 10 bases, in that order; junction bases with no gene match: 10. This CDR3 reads CSARLAGRMGEQFF. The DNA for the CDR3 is TGCAGTGCTAGGCTAGCGGGGCGGATGGGAGAGCAGTTCTTC.

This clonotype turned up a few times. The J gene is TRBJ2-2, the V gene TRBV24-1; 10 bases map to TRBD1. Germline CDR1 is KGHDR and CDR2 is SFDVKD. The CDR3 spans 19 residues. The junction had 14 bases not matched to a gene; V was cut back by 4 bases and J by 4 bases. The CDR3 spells CATSDIPGTGDGITGELFF. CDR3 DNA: TGTGCCACCAGTGACATTCCCGGGACAGGGGACGGCATCACCGGGGAGCTGTTTTTT.

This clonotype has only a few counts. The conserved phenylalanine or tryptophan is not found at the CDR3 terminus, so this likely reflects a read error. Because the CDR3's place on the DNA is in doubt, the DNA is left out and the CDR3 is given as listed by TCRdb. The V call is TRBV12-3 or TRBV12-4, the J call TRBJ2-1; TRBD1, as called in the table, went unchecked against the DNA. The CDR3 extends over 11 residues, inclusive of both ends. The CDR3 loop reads CASSFRDRAEV.

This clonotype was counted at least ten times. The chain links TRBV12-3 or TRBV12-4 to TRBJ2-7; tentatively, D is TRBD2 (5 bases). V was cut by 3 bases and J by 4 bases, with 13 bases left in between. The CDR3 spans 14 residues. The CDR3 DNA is TGTGCCAGCAGTTTTTGGGCAGCGGCTTACGAGCAGTACTTC. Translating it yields CASSFWAAAYEQYF.

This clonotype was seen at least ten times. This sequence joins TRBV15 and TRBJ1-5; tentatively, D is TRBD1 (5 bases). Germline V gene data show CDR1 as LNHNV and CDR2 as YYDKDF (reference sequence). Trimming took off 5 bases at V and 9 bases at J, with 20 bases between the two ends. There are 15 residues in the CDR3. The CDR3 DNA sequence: TGTGCCACCAGCTTAACGAGGAGGGGTTTGGGGCCCCAGCATTTT. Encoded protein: CATSLTRRGLGPQHF.

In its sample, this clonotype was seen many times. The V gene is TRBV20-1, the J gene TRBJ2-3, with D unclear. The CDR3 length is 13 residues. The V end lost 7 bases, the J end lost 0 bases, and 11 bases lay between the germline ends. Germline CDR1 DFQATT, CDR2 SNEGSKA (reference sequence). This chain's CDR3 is CSVHRTSTDTQYF. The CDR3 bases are TGCAGTGTCCATCGAACTAGCACAGATACGCAGTATTTT.

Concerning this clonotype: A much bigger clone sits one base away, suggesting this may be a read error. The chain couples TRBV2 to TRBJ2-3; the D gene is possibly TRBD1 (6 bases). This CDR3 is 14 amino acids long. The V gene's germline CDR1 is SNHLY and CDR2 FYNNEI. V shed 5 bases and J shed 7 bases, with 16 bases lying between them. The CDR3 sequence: CASSRTRRGNTQYF. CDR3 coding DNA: TGTGCCAGCAGTCGGACTCGAAGGGGGAATACGCAGTATTTT.

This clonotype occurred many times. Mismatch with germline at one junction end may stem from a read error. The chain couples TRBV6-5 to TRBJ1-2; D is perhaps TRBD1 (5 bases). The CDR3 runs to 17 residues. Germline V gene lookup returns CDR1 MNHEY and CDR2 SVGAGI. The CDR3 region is CASSNSYQGRANYGYTF. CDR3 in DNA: TGTGCCAGCAGTAACTCCTATCAGGGCCGAGCTAACTATGGCTACACCTTC.

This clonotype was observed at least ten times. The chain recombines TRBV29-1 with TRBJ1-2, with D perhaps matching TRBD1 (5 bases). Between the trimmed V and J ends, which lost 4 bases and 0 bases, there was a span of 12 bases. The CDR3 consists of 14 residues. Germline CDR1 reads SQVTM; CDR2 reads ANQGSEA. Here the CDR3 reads CSVGGTGSNYGYTF. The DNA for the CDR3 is TGCAGCGTTGGGGGGACGGGTTCTAACTATGGCTACACCTTC.

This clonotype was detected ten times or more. CDR3 nucleotides: TGTGCCAGCAGCCCGCCAGGGAACTCTGGAAACACCATATATTTT. It specifies CASSPPGNSGNTIYF. J is TRBJ1-3 and V is TRBV7-6; D might be TRBD1 (5 bases). Between the trimmed V and J ends, which lost 5 bases and 0 bases, there was a span of 11 bases. This CDR3 is built from 15 residues. In germline, CDR1 is SGHVS, CDR2 FNYEAQ.

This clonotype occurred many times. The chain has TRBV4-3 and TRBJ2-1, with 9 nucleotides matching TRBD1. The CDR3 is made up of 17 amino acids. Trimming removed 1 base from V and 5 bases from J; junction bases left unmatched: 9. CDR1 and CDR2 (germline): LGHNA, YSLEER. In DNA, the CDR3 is TGCGCCAGCAGCCAAGTACCGGGACAGGGAACCGACAATGAGCAGTTCTTC. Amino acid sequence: CASSQVPGQGTDNEQFF.

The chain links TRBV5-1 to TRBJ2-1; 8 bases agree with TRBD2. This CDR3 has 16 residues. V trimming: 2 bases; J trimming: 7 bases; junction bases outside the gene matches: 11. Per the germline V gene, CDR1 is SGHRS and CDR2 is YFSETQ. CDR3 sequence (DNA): TGCGCCAGCAGCTTAATCGTTAGCGGGGTGGAAAATGAGCAGTTCTTC. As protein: CASSLIVSGVENEQFF.